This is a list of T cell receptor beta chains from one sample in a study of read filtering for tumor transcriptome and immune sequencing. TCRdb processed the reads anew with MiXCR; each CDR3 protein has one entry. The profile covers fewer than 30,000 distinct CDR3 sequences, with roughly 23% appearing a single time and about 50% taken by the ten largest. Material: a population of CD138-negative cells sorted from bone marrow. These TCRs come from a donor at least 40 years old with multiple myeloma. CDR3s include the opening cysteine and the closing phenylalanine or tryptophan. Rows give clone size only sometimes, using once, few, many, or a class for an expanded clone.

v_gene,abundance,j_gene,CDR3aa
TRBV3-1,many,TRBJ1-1,CASSQTGRPEAFF
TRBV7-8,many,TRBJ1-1,CASSPRSDTEAFF
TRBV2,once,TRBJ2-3,CASGREGATDTQYF
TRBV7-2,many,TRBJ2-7,CASSRRGYGYEQYF
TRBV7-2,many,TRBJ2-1,CASSSYTKNEQFF
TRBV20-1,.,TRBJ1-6,CSASTTGWTGASF
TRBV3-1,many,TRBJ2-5,CASSPPSEETQYF
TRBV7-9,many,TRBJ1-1,CASTSEQGRRTEAFF
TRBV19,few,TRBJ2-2,CASRTMSGSGELFF
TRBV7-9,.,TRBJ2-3,CASSPSVQGDTQYF
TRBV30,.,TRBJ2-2,CAWNSGEHTGELFF
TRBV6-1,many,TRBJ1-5,CASSGTGGNQPQHF
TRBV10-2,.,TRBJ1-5,CASTADELQPQHF
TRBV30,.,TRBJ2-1,CAWSIWIYNEQFF
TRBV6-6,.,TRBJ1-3,CASTRVEGRSGNTIYF
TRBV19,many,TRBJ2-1,CASSSRGGSSYNEQFF
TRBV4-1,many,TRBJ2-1,CASSLKRLAGMDEQFF
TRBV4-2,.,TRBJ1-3,CASSQEKTGASGNTIYF
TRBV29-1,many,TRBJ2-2,CSIQRNTGELFF
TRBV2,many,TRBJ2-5,CASTGRPETQYF
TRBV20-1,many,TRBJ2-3,CSARDWVRATDTQYF
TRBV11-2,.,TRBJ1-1,CASITGTANTEAFF
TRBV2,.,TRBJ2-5,CASSEVGAPQETQYF